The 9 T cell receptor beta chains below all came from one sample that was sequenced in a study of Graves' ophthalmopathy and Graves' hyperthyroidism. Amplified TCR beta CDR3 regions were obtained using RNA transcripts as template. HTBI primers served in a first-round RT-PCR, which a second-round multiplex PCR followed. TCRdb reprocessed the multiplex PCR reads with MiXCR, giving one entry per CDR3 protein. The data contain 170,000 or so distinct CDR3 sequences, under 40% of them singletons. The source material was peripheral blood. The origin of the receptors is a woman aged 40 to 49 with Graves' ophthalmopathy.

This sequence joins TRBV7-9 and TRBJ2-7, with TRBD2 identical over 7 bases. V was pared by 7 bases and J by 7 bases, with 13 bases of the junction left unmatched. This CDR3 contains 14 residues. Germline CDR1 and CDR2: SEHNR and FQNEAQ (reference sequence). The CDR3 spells CASTSGGDAREQYF. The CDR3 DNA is TGTGCCAGCACCTCGGGAGGAGACGCGCGGGAGCAGTACTTC.

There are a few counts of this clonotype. This CDR3 reads CASSSSSGETQYF. For the CDR3, the DNA is TGTGCCAGCTCGTCTTCTAGCGGAGAGACCCAGTACTTC. The chain is built from TRBV18 and TRBJ2-5, with TRBD2 identical over 7 bases. The CDR3 covers 13 residues. Germline CDR1 is KGHSH and CDR2 is LQKENI. V lost 6 bases, J lost 4 bases, and 5 bases stayed unmatched.

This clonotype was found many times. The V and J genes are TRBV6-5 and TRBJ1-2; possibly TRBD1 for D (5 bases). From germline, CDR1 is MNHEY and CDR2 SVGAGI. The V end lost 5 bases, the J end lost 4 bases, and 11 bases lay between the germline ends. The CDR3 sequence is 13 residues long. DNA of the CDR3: TGTGCCAGCAGTCGGGACGGAACCTATGGCTACACCTTC. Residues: CASSRDGTYGYTF.

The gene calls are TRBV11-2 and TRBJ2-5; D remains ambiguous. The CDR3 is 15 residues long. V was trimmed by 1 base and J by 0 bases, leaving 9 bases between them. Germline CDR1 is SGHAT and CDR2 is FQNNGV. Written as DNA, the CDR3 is TGTGCCAGCAGCTTAGTGGCTATGAACCAAGAGACCCAGTACTTC. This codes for CASSLVAMNQETQYF.

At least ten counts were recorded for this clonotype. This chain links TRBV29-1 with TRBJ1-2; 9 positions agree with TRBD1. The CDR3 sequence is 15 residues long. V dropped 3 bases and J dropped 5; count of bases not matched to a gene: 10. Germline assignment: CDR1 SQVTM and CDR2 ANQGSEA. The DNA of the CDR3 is TGCAGCGTTGACTTACGTGGGACAGGGTGGTATGGCTACACCTTC. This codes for CSVDLRGTGWYGYTF.

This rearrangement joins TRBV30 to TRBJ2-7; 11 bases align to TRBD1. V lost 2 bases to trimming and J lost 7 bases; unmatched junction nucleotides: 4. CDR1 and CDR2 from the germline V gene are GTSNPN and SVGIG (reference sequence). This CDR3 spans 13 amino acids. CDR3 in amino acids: CAWSPDRGLEQYF. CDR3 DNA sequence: TGTGCCTGGAGTCCGGACAGGGGGCTAGAGCAGTACTTC.

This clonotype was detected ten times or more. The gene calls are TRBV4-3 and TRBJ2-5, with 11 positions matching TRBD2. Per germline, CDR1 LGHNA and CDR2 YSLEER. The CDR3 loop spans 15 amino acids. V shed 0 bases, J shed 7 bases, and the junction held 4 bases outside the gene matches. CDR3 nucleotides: TGCGCCAGCAGCCAAGATGTCCTAGCGGGAGGGACCCAGTACTTC. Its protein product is CASSQDVLAGGTQYF.

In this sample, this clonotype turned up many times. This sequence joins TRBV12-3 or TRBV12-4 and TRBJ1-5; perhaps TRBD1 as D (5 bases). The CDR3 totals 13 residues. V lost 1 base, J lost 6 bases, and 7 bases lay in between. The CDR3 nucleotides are TGTGCCAGCAGTTTAGGGGGGTCTCAGCCCCAGCATTTT. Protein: CASSLGGSQPQHF.

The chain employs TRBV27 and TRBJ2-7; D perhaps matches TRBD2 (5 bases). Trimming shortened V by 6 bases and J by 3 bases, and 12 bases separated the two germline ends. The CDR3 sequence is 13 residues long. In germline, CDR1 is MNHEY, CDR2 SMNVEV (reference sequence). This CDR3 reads CASSRLGDYEQYF. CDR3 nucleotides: TGTGCCAGCAGCAGGTTGGGAGACTACGAGCAGTACTTC.